Listed below are T cell receptor beta chains from one sample, sequenced in a study of OX40 agonist ivuxolimab in advanced cancers. Sequencing used immunoSEQ multiplex PCR; TCRdb keeps in-frame clones, though not all of them. The repertoire holds tens of thousands of clones, with approximately 86% as singletons. The starting material was CD4+ or CD8+ T cells sorted from blood, obtained in a trial of the OX40 agonist ivuxolimab. These receptors were collected from an adult with an advanced solid tumor such as melanoma, head and neck, liver or kidney cancer. The CDR3 runs from the conserved cysteine through the conserved F or W. A D gene is named only where the DNA matches it firmly. Part of the rows lack a size; the others show once, few, many or a class for expanded clones.

d_call | clone_size | v_call | cdr3_aa
. | . | TRBV28 | CASREDYEQYF
. | . | TRBV7-4 | CASSLEEGSYEQYF
. | . | TRBV6-1 | CASSVDRGPAKNIQYF
TRBD1 | . | TRBV6-5 | CASSYSGTEGYEQYF
TRBD1 | . | TRBV6-1 | CASQKSGTGGNTQYF
TRBD2 | . | TRBV5-5 | CASSLGLAGGDTQYF
. | . | TRBV18 | CASSSTGSRAKNIQYF
. | . | TRBV30 | CAWSLTRVPTRIGELFF
. | . | TRBV19 | CASSIGGTANEKLFF
. | . | TRBV7-3 | CASSLELTSLSGELFF
. | . | TRBV18 | CASSEHTDTQYF
TRBD2 | . | TRBV27 | CASRNRIWASGNSYEQYF
TRBD2 | . | TRBV7-3 | CASILRSSGNYEQYF
. | . | TRBV18 | CASSPGGVDTEAFF
. | once | TRBV25-1 | CASSEYSPPRPEQFF
TRBD1 | . | TRBV28 | CASSWTGRGGELFF
TRBD1 | . | TRBV6-6 | CASTSDRRGNQPQHF
TRBD1 | . | TRBV7-9 | CASSGLQGVNTEAFF
. | . | TRBV5-6 | CASSLRSQFSNQPQHF
. | . | TRBV5-1 | CASSSTPSSPLHF
TRBD2 | . | TRBV5-1 | CASSLVGGRAAYEQYF
TRBD2 | . | TRBV27 | CASSSSGSAPDTQYF
. | . | TRBV6-1 | CASSEWASVQETQYF
. | . | TRBV28 | CATLPPRNSSPYEQYF
TRBD1 | . | TRBV5-1 | CASSVTGGISYEQYF
TRBD1 | . | TRBV5-1 | CASSQIHGGQVGTEAFF
. | . | TRBV28 | CASTKTRARGGAVYPQHF
TRBD2 | . | TRBV10-3 | CAISEPGLAGTSYNEQFF
TRBD2 | once | TRBV5-1 | CASRPLGTTYNEQFF
. | . | TRBV5-5 | CASSLTAGLGNTIYF
. | . | TRBV5-1 | CASSLTTARAETQYF
. | . | TRBV18 | CASSPWGKGYYGYTF
TRBD2 | . | TRBV29-1 | CSVARTSGGYNEQFF
. | . | TRBV27 | CASSHVGRTISGANVLTF
. | . | TRBV5-4 | CASSLVGLPNTGELFF
TRBD1 | . | TRBV28 | CAGSGQGKTYEQYF
. | . | TRBV4-2 | CASSQELIYEQYF
. | . | TRBV6-5 | CASRQVNNQPQHF
. | . | TRBV4-1 | CASSLPDRTNTEAFF
TRBD2 | few | TRBV7-9 | CASSDSGRGETQYF
. | . | TRBV29-1 | CSETKPNTEAFF
. | . | TRBV7-6 | CASSKAGWGSSGNTIYF
. | . | TRBV20-1 | CSAGRQYEQYF
TRBD1 | . | TRBV30 | CAWSDGQGIHTDTQYF
. | . | TRBV6-6 | CASSYQGHTPEAFF
. | . | TRBV5-4 | CASSLTAGKGEQYF
. | . | TRBV7-9 | CASSLFRGSYNSPLHF
. | few | TRBV30 | CAWRRDSLSYEQYF
. | . | TRBV28 | CASSPMGGGWSSYEQYF
. | . | TRBV4-1 | CASSQAAGSQAGAGTDTQYF
. | . | TRBV5-1 | CASSAGTSSPLHF
TRBD1 | . | TRBV10-3 | CAISELTGGARNEQFF
. | . | TRBV6-5 | CASSYSASRSQETQYF
. | . | TRBV5-1 | CASSYRGTPTDTQYF
. | . | TRBV7-8 | CASSGGQGNTIYF
. | . | TRBV9 | CASSSGLHGGEQYF
. | . | TRBV21-1 | CASSKKNRVNYEQYF
. | . | TRBV6-6 | CAISEPKGFYYEQYF
. | . | TRBV7-9 | CASSPTGNQPQHF
. | . | TRBV30 | CARGRGSFGEQYF